This T cell receptor (beta chain) originates from a study of patients and donors after allogeneic stem cell transplantation. TCRdb recomputed calls from the RT-PCR reads with MiXCR, one row per CDR3 protein. This table holds hundreds of thousands of distinct CDR3 sequences, roughly 17% found once. The CDR3 contains 14 residues. Germline V CDR1 and CDR2: MDHEN, SYDVKM. V gave up 1 base and J gave up 4 bases, with 11 bases separating them. The material sequenced was blood, either unsorted or a sorted T cell fraction (not recorded which). The source of this sequence is a human donor who was either an allogeneic HSCT recipient or a stem cell or donor lymphocyte infusion donor (not recorded which). It is not recorded whose cells these are; they may come from a transplant donor. The gene calls are TRBV28 and TRBJ2-7; D gene ambiguous. The CDR3 region is CASSLYRRVYEQYF. CDR3 bases: TGTGCCAGCAGTTTATATCGTAGGGTTTACGAGCAGTACTTC.